What follows are 28 T cell receptor beta chains derived from one specimen sequenced in a study of T cells after yellow fever vaccination. TCRdb re-called the 5' RACE reads with MiXCR, one entry per CDR3 protein. The table lists about 580,000 distinct CDR3 sequences, about a sixth of them singletons. Sequenced here: PBMCs, sampled 5 days after the first yellow fever vaccination. These receptors were obtained from a man in his late teens or twenties who received the YFV17D yellow fever vaccine.

This clonotype was counted only a few times. This chain joins TRBV10-3 and TRBJ2-5, with 8 bases fitting TRBD1. The CDR3 runs to 14 residues. Germline trimming cut 6 bases from V and 5 bases from J; bases unmatched to any gene: 8. CDR1 and CDR2 (germline): ENHRY, SYGVKD. CDR3 loop: CAIRGDRSGETQYF. The CDR3 nucleotides read TGTGCCATCAGGGGGGACAGGTCCGGGGAGACCCAGTACTTC.

This clonotype turned up a few times. The rearrangement uses TRBV7-3 and TRBJ2-2; 9 nucleotides align to TRBD1. CDR3 length: 17 residues. Germline assignment: CDR1 SGHTA and CDR2 FQGTGA. V gave up 5 bases and J gave up 6 bases; unmatched junction bases: 13. The CDR3 spells CASSLQAGTGKSGELFF. For the CDR3, the DNA is TGTGCCAGCAGCCTGCAGGCCGGGACAGGGAAATCCGGGGAGCTGTTTTTT.

This clonotype has a handful of counts. The genes are TRBV18 and TRBJ2-3, with 12 positions matching TRBD2. The germline V gene has CDR1 KGHSH and CDR2 LQKENI. V was clipped by 2 bases and J by 3 bases; unmatched bases: 6. The CDR3 is 17 residues long. CDR3 region: CASSPMASGGATDTQYF. CDR3 bases: TGTGCCAGCTCACCAATGGCTAGCGGGGGGGCGACAGATACGCAGTATTTT.

A remark on this clonotype: The junction shows a germline mismatch at one end, possibly a read error. The genes are TRBV20-1 and TRBJ2-2; D is unclear. Germline V lookup: CDR1 DFQATT, CDR2 SNEGSKA (reference sequence). This CDR3 region has 16 residues. The CDR3 is CCARDRRVNPGGELFF. As DNA, the CDR3 is TGCTGTGCTAGAGATAGACGGGTCAATCCGGGCGGGGAGCTGTTTTTT.

This clonotype turned up a few times. V gene TRBV18 combines with J gene TRBJ2-7; TRBD1 matches 7 bases. The CDR3 length is 14 residues. Germline CDR1 KGHSH, CDR2 LQKENI. The trim removed 2 bases at V and 3 bases at J, leaving 4 bases unmatched. The DNA of the CDR3 is TGTGCCAGCTCACCAGACAGGGCGATCTACGAGCAGTACTTC. Translating gives CASSPDRAIYEQYF.

This clonotype was recorded a few times. The V gene is TRBV29-1, the J gene TRBJ2-7; D gene ambiguous. The V gene lost 4 bases and the J gene lost 6 bases, with 10 bases spanning the gap. This CDR3 region has 11 residues. In germline, CDR1 is SQVTM, CDR2 ANQGSEA. The CDR3 sequence: CSVVAYGEQYV. As DNA, the CDR3 is TGCAGCGTTGTAGCCTACGGCGAGCAGTACGTC.

A few counts support this clonotype. This chain uses TRBV10-3 with TRBJ2-7; D might be TRBD1 (5 bases). The CDR3 contains 12 residues. Trimming took off 5 bases at V and 3 bases at J, with 8 bases between the two ends. Germline CDR1 is ENHRY and CDR2 is SYGVKD. This CDR3 is CAISPRDYEQYF. CDR3 DNA: TGTGCCATCAGTCCCAGGGACTACGAGCAGTACTTC.

This clonotype was observed a few times. The CDR3 DNA reads as TGCGCCAGCAGCCAAGGGGCAGCGGGTGGGGATACGCAGTATTTT. This codes for CASSQGAAGGDTQYF. The V and J genes are TRBV4-3 and TRBJ2-3, with D perhaps TRBD2 (6 bases). Trimming took off 1 base at V and 6 bases at J, with 14 bases between the two ends. The CDR3 is 15 amino acids. Germline loops: CDR1 LGHNA, CDR2 YSLEER.

The gene calls are TRBV7-9 and TRBJ2-3; TRBD1 might be the D (7 bases). Trimming pared 4 bases from V and 3 bases from J, leaving 14 bases between. This CDR3 is built from 15 residues. CDR1 is SEHNR, CDR2 FQNEAQ, per germline (reference sequence). For the CDR3, the DNA is TGTGCCAGCAGCTCCTTCAGGGGGGAAACAGATACGCAGTATTTT. Amino acids: CASSSFRGETDTQYF. Based on the CDR3 plus reference TRBV7-9 and TRBJ2-3, the full variable domain is DTGVSQNPRHKITKRGQNVTFRCDPISEHNRLYWYRQTLGQGPEFLTYFQNEAQLEKSRLLSDRFSAERPKGSFSTLEIQRTEQGDSAMYLCASSSFRGETDTQYFGPGTRLTVL.

V is TRBV5-1 and J is TRBJ2-3, with D maybe TRBD2 (6 bases). The CDR3 consists of 15 residues. Trimming cost V 4 bases and J 0 bases, with 12 bases left between them. Looked up from germline, CDR1 is SGHRS and CDR2 is YFSETQ. CDR3 DNA sequence: TGCGCCAGCAGCCTTCTAGCGAGAAGCACAGATACGCAGTATTTT. Protein product: CASSLLARSTDTQYF.

The rearrangement uses TRBV11-3 and TRBJ2-3; D gene unclear. Between the trimmed V and J ends, which lost 3 bases and 9 bases, there was a span of 10 bases. There are 12 residues in the CDR3. Germline lookup yields CDR1 SGHNT and CDR2 YENEEA. CDR3 sequence reads: CASSFSSSTQYF. The CDR3 coding sequence is TGTGCCAGCAGCTTTTCCTCGTCCACGCAGTATTTT.

J is TRBJ2-3 and V is TRBV20-1; 9 nucleotides match TRBD2. The CDR3 runs to 12 residues. CDR1 DFQATT and CDR2 SNEGSKA come from the germline V gene (reference sequence). The CDR3 DNA reads as TGCGGAGTAGCGGGGGGCACAGATACGCAGTATTTT. It codes for CGVAGGTDTQYF.

The chain is built from TRBV12-3 or TRBV12-4 and TRBJ1-1; tentatively, D is TRBD1 (5 bases). Trimming shortened V by 4 bases and J by 8 bases, and 14 bases separated the two germline ends. The CDR3 extends over 13 amino acids. The CDR3 DNA sequence: TGTGCCAGCAGTTGGGGGATGACAGAGGAAGCTTTCTTT. It specifies CASSWGMTEEAFF.

This clonotype was found a few times. The gene calls are TRBV6-1 and TRBJ1-1; D is possibly TRBD1 (5 bases). Germline lookup yields CDR1 MNHNS and CDR2 SASEGT. Trimming left V 4 bases short and J 4 bases short, with 16 bases between. CDR3 length: 15 amino acids. CDR3 nucleotides: TGTGCCAGCAGTGTAAACGGGGAGGGGTTCACTGAAGCTTTCTTT. It translates to CASSVNGEGFTEAFF.

This chain links TRBV20-1 with TRBJ2-2, with D perhaps matching TRBD1 (5 bases). Germline-derived CDR1 and CDR2 are DFQATT and SNEGSKA (reference sequence). Trimming removed 0 bases at V and 4 bases at J, with 12 bases between. The CDR3 is 15 residues long. For the CDR3, the DNA is TGCAGTGCTAGAGATTTAAGGGGCTTCACCGGGGAGCTGTTTTTT. It yields the protein CSARDLRGFTGELFF.

This chain connects TRBV7-2 to TRBJ1-1; possibly TRBD1 for D (5 bases). V lost 2 bases to trimming and J lost 8 bases, with 9 bases between them. The CDR3 is 12 residues long. Germline-derived CDR1 and CDR2 are SGHTA and FQGNSA. The CDR3 region is CASSLQGYEAFF. As DNA, the CDR3 is TGTGCCAGCAGCTTACAGGGTTACGAAGCTTTCTTT. The full variable domain, in which reference TRBV7-2 and TRBJ1-1 provide the parts outside the CDR3, is GAGVSQSPSNKVTEKGKDVELRCDPISGHTALYWYRQSLGQGLEFLIYFQGNSAPDKSGLPSDRFSAERTGGSVSTLTIQRTQQEDSAVYLCASSLQGYEAFFGQGTRLTVV.

The chain recombines TRBV7-7 with TRBJ2-5; no firm D call. The CDR3 contains 14 residues. Germline V CDR1 and CDR2: SSHAT, FNYEAQ (reference sequence). V gave up 1 base and J gave up 3 bases, with 9 bases separating them. CDR3 loop: CASSLGPLKETQYF. The CDR3 bases are TGTGCCAGCAGCTTAGGACCCCTTAAAGAGACCCAGTACTTC.

This clonotype appeared many times. J is TRBJ1-4 and V is TRBV5-1; D is ambiguous. Trimming pared 0 bases from V and 8 bases from J, leaving 14 bases between. From germline, CDR1 is SGHRS and CDR2 YFSETQ. The CDR3 covers 15 residues. CDR3 in amino acids: CASSLASQEGEKLFF. CDR3 nucleotides: TGCGCCAGCAGCTTGGCCAGCCAGGAGGGAGAAAAACTGTTTTTT.

V and J are TRBV11-2 and TRBJ2-7, with 9 bases fitting TRBD1. Germline CDR1 reads SGHAT; CDR2 reads FQNNGV. CDR3 length equals 18 residues. The junction had 10 bases not matched to a gene; V was cut back by 0 bases and J by 1 base. The CDR3 sequence: CASSLDRTGVPFSYEQYV. The CDR3 coding sequence is TGTGCCAGCAGCTTAGATCGGACAGGGGTGCCGTTTTCCTACGAGCAGTACGTC.

This clonotype came up a few times. The chain links TRBV5-1 to TRBJ1-1; D not certain. V dropped 6 bases and J dropped 4 bases, with 13 bases sitting between them. Germline loops: CDR1 SGHRS, CDR2 YFSETQ. The CDR3 loop spans 13 amino acids. The chain's CDR3 is CASTPRGPTEAFF. CDR3 nucleotide sequence: TGCGCCAGCACTCCTCGAGGGCCCACTGAAGCTTTCTTT.

CDR3 region: CATSNPGRGDGYTF. The DNA for the CDR3 is TGTGCCACCAGTAACCCTGGGAGGGGCGATGGCTACACCTTC. The chain carries TRBV24-1 and TRBJ1-2; D may be TRBD1 (5 bases). V was shortened by 6 bases and J by 6 bases, with 16 bases between the two germline ends. There are 14 residues in the CDR3. Germline loops: CDR1 KGHDR, CDR2 SFDVKD.

The chain is built from TRBV20-1 and TRBJ2-1, with TRBD2 matching over 9 bases. Germline V gene sequence: CDR1 DFQATT, CDR2 SNEGSKA (reference sequence). Trimming at V came to 6 bases and at J to 7 bases, leaving 7 bases not matched to a gene. The CDR3 consists of 13 residues. The CDR3, as DNA: TGCAGTGCCGGCGGGGGGGCTAAGAATGAGCAGTTCTTC. This codes for CSAGGGAKNEQFF.

The CDR3 reads CASSSYRAYEQYF. CDR3 nucleotide sequence: TGTGCCAGCAGTTCATACAGGGCCTACGAGCAGTACTTC. V is TRBV6-5 and J is TRBJ2-7; TRBD1 might be the D (6 bases). From germline, CDR1 is MNHEY and CDR2 SVGAGI. The CDR3 loop spans 13 amino acids. Trimming took 4 bases from V and 2 from J, leaving 9 bases between them.

The J gene is TRBJ2-1, the V gene TRBV19; 8 bases are shared with TRBD2. V trimming: 6 bases; J trimming: 5 bases; junction bases outside the gene matches: 6. Germline V lookup: CDR1 LNHDA, CDR2 SQIVND (reference sequence). The CDR3 spans 14 residues. The CDR3 DNA follows: TGTGCCAGTAGACAAATTAGCGGGGACAATGAGCAGTTCTTC. Amino acid sequence: CASRQISGDNEQFF.

V gene TRBV4-3 combines with J gene TRBJ2-7; 11 nucleotides agree with TRBD2. The CDR3 has 16 residues. V lost 0 bases and J lost 3; bases outside the gene matches: 4. CDR1 is LGHNA, CDR2 YSLEER, per germline. CDR3 coding DNA: TGCGCCAGCAGCCAAGATATAACTAGCGGGGGCTACGAGCAGTACTTC. Protein sequence: CASSQDITSGGYEQYF.

This chain connects TRBV19 to TRBJ2-3, with TRBD1 matching 7 bases. Germline-derived CDR1 and CDR2 are LNHDA and SQIVND (reference sequence). J gave up 6 bases and V 4 bases, and 7 bases lay outside the gene matches. The CDR3 is 14 residues long. The CDR3 DNA reads TGTGCCAGTAGTACGGGACAGTTCATGGATACGCAGTATTTT. Its protein is CASSTGQFMDTQYF.

This clonotype has only a few counts. The rearrangement joins TRBV4-1 to TRBJ2-3; 7 nucleotides match TRBD2. The CDR3 length is 16 residues. The germline V gene has CDR1 MGHRA and CDR2 YSYEKL. The V and J ends lost 3 bases and 2 bases, in that order; junction bases with no gene match: 8. CDR3 coding DNA: TGCGCCAGCAGCCAGGGGGGGAGACTAGACACAGATACGCAGTATTTT. Amino acids: CASSQGGRLDTDTQYF.

CDR3 protein: CSVVGITGWIADTQYF. The CDR3 bases are TGCAGCGTCGTTGGCATAACCGGATGGATCGCAGATACGCAGTATTTT. The rearrangement links TRBV29-1 to TRBJ2-3; D gene ambiguous. Trimming removed 6 bases from V and 4 bases from J, with 23 bases in between. The CDR3 runs 16 residues. Germline CDR1 reads SQVTM; CDR2 reads ANQGSEA.